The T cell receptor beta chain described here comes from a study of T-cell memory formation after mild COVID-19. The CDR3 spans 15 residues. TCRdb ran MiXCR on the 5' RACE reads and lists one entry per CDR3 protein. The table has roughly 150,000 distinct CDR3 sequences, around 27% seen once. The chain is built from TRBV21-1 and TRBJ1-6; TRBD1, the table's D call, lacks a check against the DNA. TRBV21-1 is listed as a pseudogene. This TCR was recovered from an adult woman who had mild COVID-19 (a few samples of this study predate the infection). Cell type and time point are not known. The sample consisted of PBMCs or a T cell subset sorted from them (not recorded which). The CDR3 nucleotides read TGTGCCAGCAGCAAAGACATCCGGACACTTAGACCCCTCCACTTT. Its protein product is CASSKDIRTLRPLHF.